The TCR beta chain described here comes from a study of cytomegalovirus exposure and HLA in healthy donors. Points from the study as a whole: Specificity for CMV antigens was confirmed in vitro for three of the CMV-associated chains.

Clones were read by immunoSEQ multiplex PCR, and TCRdb kept only the in-frame ones, dropping some. The sample includes more than 80,000 clones, approximately 96% seen only once; the top ten take approximately 1.3%. Remarks on this clone: Its antigen is currently unknown.

This CDR3 contains 16 residues. From germline, CDR1 is ENHRY and CDR2 SYGVKD. The V and J ends lost 0 bases and 3 bases, in that order; junction bases with no gene match: 1. V gene TRBV10-3 combines with J gene TRBJ1-6; 8 nucleotides agree with TRBD1. The sequence came from a young woman in good health and CMV-seronegative. Sequences were obtained from PBMCs. In nucleotides, the CDR3 is TGTGCCATCAGTGAGTCCGACAGGGGCTATAATTCACCCCTCCACTTT. Protein sequence: CAISESDRGYNSPLHF.